Shown below are 32 T cell receptor beta chains from a single sample sequenced in a study of patients and donors after allogeneic stem cell transplantation. TCRdb analysed the RT-PCR reads with MiXCR anew, one entry per CDR3 protein. The sample carries about 40,000 distinct CDR3 sequences, roughly 30% recorded once. The sequenced sample was blood, either unsorted or a sorted T cell fraction (not recorded which). The receptor set was obtained from a human donor who was either an allogeneic HSCT recipient or a stem cell or donor lymphocyte infusion donor (not recorded which). It is not recorded whose cells these are; they may come from a transplant donor.

The V call is TRBV7-9, the J call TRBJ2-6; TRBD1 matches 10 bases. This CDR3 has 18 amino acids. Germline lookup yields CDR1 SEHNR and CDR2 FQNEAQ (reference sequence). The J segment lost 3 bases and the V segment lost 3 bases, leaving 8 bases of the junction unmatched. The CDR3 here is CASSFRTGGSYGANVLTF. DNA of the CDR3: TGTGCCAGCAGCTTTCGGACAGGGGGAAGTTATGGGGCCAACGTCCTGACTTTC.

The genes are TRBV12-3 or TRBV12-4 and TRBJ2-3; no reliable D call. Deletions cut 8 bases from V and 6 bases from J, with 6 bases between. The CDR3 has 10 residues. The CDR3 protein is CASPGDTQYF. CDR3 bases: TGTGCCAGCCCTGGGGATACGCAGTATTTT.

The table lists this clonotype with a few counts. The chain couples TRBV10-3 to TRBJ1-6; perhaps TRBD1 as D (5 bases). The CDR3 runs 14 residues. Per germline, CDR1 ENHRY and CDR2 SYGVKD. Trimming removed 10 bases at V and 7 bases at J, with 17 bases between. CDR3 in DNA: TGTGCCAGCCATACCGCGACAGAAAATTCACCCCTCCACTTT. It encodes CASHTATENSPLHF.

V is TRBV7-2 and J is TRBJ1-4; D is unresolved. V gave up 6 bases and J gave up 8 bases, with 16 bases separating them. Germline CDR1 and CDR2: SGHTA and FQGNSA. CDR3 size: 14 residues. This CDR3 reads CASSFLGRGEKLFF. The CDR3 DNA reads as TGTGCCAGCAGTTTTCTTGGACGTGGGGAAAAACTGTTTTTT.

The rearrangement links TRBV5-1 to TRBJ2-7; unclear D gene. The germline V gene encodes CDR1 SGHRS and CDR2 YFSETQ. The V and J ends lost 1 base and 3 bases respectively, with 2 bases between them. The CDR3 totals 11 residues. CDR3 nucleotides: TGCGCCAGCAGCTTGAACTACGAGCAGTACTTC. Its protein is CASSLNYEQYF. The full variable domain, completed using reference TRBV5-1 and TRBJ2-7, is KAGVTQTPRYLIKTRGQQVTLSCSPISGHRSVSWYQQTPGQGLQFLFEYFSETQRNKGNFPGRFSGRQFSNSRSEMNVSTLELGDSALYLCASSLNYEQYFGPGTRLTVT.

A few counts support this clonotype. The chain employs TRBV29-1 and TRBJ2-2; D might be TRBD1 (5 bases). This CDR3 comprises 13 residues. The V end was cut by 4 bases, the J end by 7 bases, with 13 bases between. The germline V gene encodes CDR1 SQVTM and CDR2 ANQGSEA. CDR3 region: CSVVKGWGGELFF. Written as DNA, the CDR3 is TGCAGCGTTGTAAAGGGGTGGGGCGGGGAGCTGTTTTTT.

The J gene is TRBJ1-5, the V gene TRBV7-2; tentative D call: TRBD1 (5 bases). The germline V gene encodes CDR1 SGHTA and CDR2 FQGNSA. The CDR3 covers 13 residues. Trimming removed 2 bases from V and 6 bases from J, with 8 bases in between. This chain's CDR3 is CASSLRGGQPQHF. The CDR3 nucleotides are TGTGCCAGCAGCTTAAGGGGAGGTCAGCCCCAGCATTTT.

The chain links TRBV19 to TRBJ2-7, with 9 nucleotides matching TRBD1. V shed 6 bases, J shed 5 bases, and the junction held 11 bases outside the gene matches. CDR3 length: 15 amino acids. Per germline, CDR1 LNHDA and CDR2 SQIVND (reference sequence). The CDR3 sequence: CASSQTGGVKDEQYF. DNA for the CDR3: TGTGCCAGTAGCCAAACAGGGGGCGTCAAGGACGAGCAGTACTTC.

This clonotype was counted between two and nine times. The chain employs TRBV12-3 or TRBV12-4 and TRBJ1-5; no clear D. The CDR3 spans 15 residues. Trimming cost V 4 bases and J 2 bases, with 12 bases left between them. In DNA, the CDR3 is TGTGCCAGCAGTTACCCATCGCAGGGCAATCAGCCCCAGCATTTT. It encodes CASSYPSQGNQPQHF.

This clonotype came up many times. This chain joins TRBV12-3 or TRBV12-4 and TRBJ1-4, with 9 bases aligning to TRBD1. The V and J ends lost 6 bases and 5 bases, in that order; junction bases with no gene match: 7. The CDR3 has 15 amino acids. The CDR3 sequence is CASSPAGTGNEKLFF. CDR3 bases: TGTGCCAGCAGCCCTGCCGGGACAGGGAATGAAAAACTGTTTTTT.

V gene TRBV5-6 combines with J gene TRBJ2-2, with 11 nucleotides matching TRBD2. V was pared by 3 bases and J by 0 bases, with 1 base of the junction left unmatched. This CDR3 comprises 16 residues. Germline-derived CDR1 and CDR2 are SGHDT and YYEEEE. DNA of the CDR3: TGTGCCAGCAGCTGGGGACTAGCGGCGAACACCGGGGAGCTGTTTTTT. The encoded protein is CASSWGLAANTGELFF.

This clonotype was counted between two and nine times. The chain carries TRBV9 and TRBJ1-2; D uncertain. The CDR3 has 12 residues. Trimming removed 0 bases from V and 4 bases from J, with 4 bases in between. CDR1 is SGDLS and CDR2 is YYNGEE in the germline V gene. DNA for the CDR3: TGTGCCAGCAGCGTAGTGAGCTATGGCTACACCTTC. Protein: CASSVVSYGYTF.

There are a few counts of this clonotype. This chain links TRBV9 with TRBJ1-1; D gene unclear. The CDR3 extends over 15 amino acids. Germline-derived CDR1 and CDR2 are SGDLS and YYNGEE. The V end was cut by 0 bases, the J end by 1 base, with 10 bases between. The CDR3 nucleotides read TGTGCCAGCAGCGTAGGTGGTATGCAGAACACTGAAGCTTTCTTT. It is translated as CASSVGGMQNTEAFF.

This clonotype turned up a few times. The chain has TRBV7-2 and TRBJ1-6, with a weak D call TRBD1 (6 bases). There are 14 residues in the CDR3. Germline-derived CDR1 and CDR2 are SGHTA and FQGNSA. Trimming stripped 5 bases from V and 9 bases from J, with 14 bases between. CDR3 region: CASSLQGVGSPLHF. The CDR3 nucleotides read TGTGCCAGCAGCCTACAGGGAGTGGGTTCACCCCTCCACTTT. The full variable domain, in which reference TRBV7-2 and TRBJ1-6 provide the parts outside the CDR3, is GAGVSQSPSNKVTEKGKDVELRCDPISGHTALYWYRQSLGQGLEFLIYFQGNSAPDKSGLPSDRFSAERTGGSVSTLTIQRTQQEDSAVYLCASSLQGVGSPLHFGNGTRLTVT.

This clonotype was counted only a few times. The gene calls are TRBV12-3 or TRBV12-4 and TRBJ1-5; a possible D gene is TRBD1 (6 bases). Trimming left V 2 bases short and J 3 bases short, with 11 bases between. This CDR3 has 15 amino acids. CDR3 DNA: TGTGCCAGCAGTTTAACGGGGGCCCTCAATCAGCCCCAGCATTTT. Amino acid sequence: CASSLTGALNQPQHF.

V is TRBV6-5 and J is TRBJ2-2; 8 bases are shared with TRBD2. Germline V CDR1 and CDR2: MNHEY, SVGAGI. The CDR3 is 17 residues long. The J segment lost 1 base and the V segment lost 0 bases, leaving 4 bases of the junction unmatched. The CDR3 here is CASSYSSSGGNTGELFF. CDR3 coding DNA: TGTGCCAGCAGTTACTCGTCGAGCGGGGGGAACACCGGGGAGCTGTTTTTT.

This chain connects TRBV3-1 to TRBJ2-4; D is ambiguous. Germline CDR1 is LGHDT and CDR2 is YNNKEL (reference sequence). V gave up 8 bases and J gave up 3 bases, with 8 bases separating them. The CDR3 is 12 residues long. DNA for the CDR3: TGTGCCAGCGCAGACGGCAAAAACATTCAGTACTTC. This codes for CASADGKNIQYF.

V and J are TRBV10-3 and TRBJ2-1; TRBD1 aligns across 9 bases. From germline, CDR1 is ENHRY and CDR2 SYGVKD. This CDR3 contains 16 residues. J gave up 8 bases and V 2 bases, and 10 bases lay outside the gene matches. CDR3 region: CAISEEQGAEYHEQFF. The DNA of the CDR3 is TGTGCCATCAGTGAGGAACAGGGGGCGGAGTATCATGAGCAGTTCTTC.

The V and J genes are TRBV4-3 and TRBJ2-7; 7 bases are a match to TRBD1. The length of the CDR3 is 15 residues. Germline CDR1 is LGHNA and CDR2 is YSLEER. J lost 1 base, V lost 4 bases, and 7 bases had no gene match. The CDR3 nucleotides are TGCGCCAGCAGCCCGGGACAGACGGTTTCCTACGAGCAGTACTTC. This gives the protein CASSPGQTVSYEQYF.

The rearrangement uses TRBV12-3 or TRBV12-4 and TRBJ2-7; the D is unclear. V was shortened by 6 bases and J by 2 bases, with 8 bases between the two germline ends. The CDR3 spans 12 residues. CDR3 protein: CASRGNTYEQYF. The CDR3 coding sequence is TGTGCCAGCAGGGGGAACACCTACGAGCAGTACTTC.

This clonotype came up a few times. The chain combines TRBV20-1 with TRBJ2-7, with 7 bases that match TRBD2. Trimming cost V 4 bases and J 2 bases; bases outside gene matches: 14. Germline V gives CDR1 DFQATT, CDR2 SNEGSKA (reference sequence). This CDR3 comprises 16 residues. The CDR3 nucleotides are TGCAGTGCTATTAGCCCTAGGGGAGGGCCTACCTACGAGCAGTACTTC. Translation gives CSAISPRGGPTYEQYF.

This clonotype was seen only a few times. The chain recombines TRBV29-1 with TRBJ1-1; D gene uncertain. V was cut by 3 bases and J by 0 bases, with 8 bases left in between. This CDR3 is 13 amino acids long. Germline values: CDR1 SQVTM, CDR2 ANQGSEA. As DNA, the CDR3 is TGCAGCGTTGAGGCTATGATGAACACTGAAGCTTTCTTT. This encodes CSVEAMMNTEAFF.

The chain couples TRBV10-3 to TRBJ1-2; D is ambiguous. Trimming removed 4 bases at V and 4 bases at J, with 16 bases between. The germline V gene has CDR1 ENHRY and CDR2 SYGVKD. The CDR3 loop spans 15 amino acids. The CDR3 nucleotides read TGTGCCATCAGTGCCGACCGGCGGGGTCTCTATGGCTACACCTTC. Translation: CAISADRRGLYGYTF.

This clonotype was counted between two and nine times. The V and J genes are TRBV6-6 and TRBJ1-1; D not resolved. CDR3 length: 13 amino acids. Germline V gives CDR1 MNHNY, CDR2 SVGAGI (reference sequence). The ends were cut back, 8 bases at V and 1 base at J, with 11 bases in the middle. As DNA, the CDR3 is TGTGCCAGCCTACTGTATCGGAACACTGAAGCTTTCTTT. Translating it yields CASLLYRNTEAFF.

This clonotype was recorded at least ten times. This chain uses TRBV5-1 with TRBJ1-4; the D is unclear. Looked up from germline, CDR1 is SGHRS and CDR2 is YFSETQ. The CDR3 has 14 residues. Trimming shortened V by 1 base and J by 0 bases, and 4 bases separated the two germline ends. CDR3 DNA: TGCGCCAGCAGCTTGTACGCAACTAATGAAAAACTGTTTTTT. Translating it yields CASSLYATNEKLFF.

The rearrangement links TRBV4-2 to TRBJ2-1; D possibly corresponds to TRBD2 (6 bases). In germline, CDR1 is LGHNA, CDR2 YNFKEQ. The V end was cut by 0 bases, the J end by 8 bases, with 17 bases between. CDR3 length equals 16 residues. The CDR3 region has the DNA TGTGCCAGCAGCCAAGATACAAGGAGGGCCTTTGATGAGCAGTTCTTC. This codes for CASSQDTRRAFDEQFF.

On this clonotype itself: Since a much larger clone is just one base distant, this may be a read error. The V and J genes are TRBV11-2 and TRBJ1-5; D not certain. The germline CDR1 and CDR2 sequences are SGHAT and FQNNGV. V shed 5 bases and J shed 5 bases, with 13 bases lying between them. The CDR3 length is 14 residues. The DNA of the CDR3 is TGTGCCAGCAGCCAGAACGGAGGCGATCAGCCCCAGCATTTT. It is translated as CASSQNGGDQPQHF.

Only a few counts were recorded for this clonotype. This sequence joins TRBV12-3 or TRBV12-4 and TRBJ2-3; possible D gene TRBD1, 5 bases. Trimming took 3 bases from V and 0 from J, leaving 10 bases between them. The CDR3 runs to 15 residues. In nucleotides, the CDR3 is TGTGCCAGCAGTTTGCAACAGGTTAGCACAGATACGCAGTATTTT. It codes for CASSLQQVSTDTQYF.

This clonotype was observed a few times. The chain joins TRBV18 to TRBJ1-2; 9 nucleotides agree with TRBD1. Germline CDR1 reads KGHSH; CDR2 reads LQKENI. V trimming: 1 base; J trimming: 4 bases; junction bases outside the gene matches: 4. This CDR3 has 15 amino acids. The CDR3 sequence: CASSPRTGEAYGYTF. The CDR3, as DNA: TGTGCCAGCTCACCACGGACAGGGGAGGCCTATGGCTACACCTTC.

This clonotype has just a few counts. This chain uses TRBV5-1 with TRBJ1-6; D unclear. The V end was cut by 4 bases, the J end by 10 bases, with 12 bases between. This CDR3 has 13 amino acids. The V gene's germline CDR1 is SGHRS and CDR2 YFSETQ. The CDR3 sequence is CASSTKGGSPLHF. The CDR3 DNA reads as TGCGCCAGCAGCACCAAGGGTGGCTCACCCCTCCACTTT.

The V call is TRBV20-1, the J call TRBJ1-1, with D perhaps matching TRBD1 (5 bases). V was clipped by 0 bases and J by 4 bases, with 12 bases between them. The CDR3 is made up of 14 amino acids. Germline values: CDR1 DFQATT, CDR2 SNEGSKA (reference sequence). The CDR3, as DNA: TGCAGTGCTAGAGATCTTTCGGGGACCACTGAAGCTTTCTTT. Its translation: CSARDLSGTTEAFF.

This clonotype was picked up a small number of times. The J gene is TRBJ2-2, the V gene TRBV27; unclear D gene. The CDR3 runs to 14 residues. V was cut by 3 bases and J by 1 base, with 6 bases left in between. CDR1 MNHEY and CDR2 SMNVEV come from the germline V gene (reference sequence). The CDR3 here is CASSFQMNTGELFF. The CDR3 DNA reads TGTGCCAGCAGTTTCCAGATGAACACCGGGGAGCTGTTTTTT.